Given below is one T cell receptor (beta chain) in context. Its cognate antigen has yet to be identified. There are no base qualities to consult, and no much larger clone falls within one base. Every donor was a healthy Caucasian. The twin cohort comprised three pairs of female monozygotic twins, all aged roughly 18 to 30 years. Positive isolation kits from Invitrogen were used to isolate CD4+ and CD8+ T cell populations. The protocol used for the library was 5' RACE. The sample was run on an Illumina HiSeq 2000. Template switching added a universal primer binding site, and the final cDNA carried a unique molecular identifier that allowed TCR cDNA molecules to be counted accurately. First-strand cDNA for TCR alpha and beta chains was synthesized from specific primers in the conserved constant-segment region. To control for contamination, every cDNA library carried two barcodes: a SMART-Mk sample barcode plus Illumina barcodes. TruSeq adapter sequences and Illumina sample barcodes were added in two successive PCR steps. The TCR alpha and beta cDNA libraries were sequenced on the Illumina HiSeq platform using custom primers. Per the source publication's procedure: MiGEC processed the raw reads to extract unique molecular identifiers, while MiXCR was used to determine the CDR3 positions. For each individual, recombination models were inferred using an EM algorithm with the repgenHMM and IGoR tools. Shared clonotypes were analyzed with the tcR package in R, and sharing was normalized by the product of cloneset sizes. To study raw recombination without the effects of thymic and clonal selection, out-of-frame nonproductive sequences were analyzed. TCRdb passed the public sequencing reads through fastp at Q25 and MiXCR, retaining productive beta sequences. Rows with one shared CDR3 protein collapse into an entry with the most common genes and DNA. The V and J calls reflect TCRdb's pipeline rather than the authors' work. This sample holds 510,000 or so distinct CDR3 sequences; over 12% were observed only once. The ten largest clonotypes hold roughly 0.44% of the sample.

The data originate from a study of identical twins (dated by TCRdb to about 2016). Context from the whole study: To test whether fetal clonotypes persist, the study used deep sequencing on TCR alpha and beta repertoires from monozygotic twins, unrelated adults of various ages, and cord blood. Replicate twin experiments were performed at different times using different library preparation protocols to rule out contamination.

Here V drops 6 bases and J drops 4 bases, and the junction holds 9 bases not matched to any gene. The CDR3, cysteine through phenylalanine, is 16 amino acids long. Here the CDR3 DNA is all that survives: 48 bases in frame from base 1. The paper's findings and limits, for the study overall: Excess twin sharing in beta out-of-frame sequences was weaker because fewer shared sequences lowered the signal-to-noise ratio. Compared with coincidental sharing between unrelated individuals, an excess of low generation-probability sequences was observed among out-of-frame TCR alpha sequences shared between twins. In monozygotic twins, recombination models systematically underestimated out-of-frame TCR alpha sharing, but the models matched the sharing seen between unrelated individuals. Zero-insertion analyses could be partly confounded by invariant T cells such as MAIT and iNKT, though diverse VJ usage argued against such confounding for most clonotypes. Fewer insertions were carried by abundant cord blood beta clonotypes; a weaker similar trend was observed in young adult naive repertoires, while no such trend was observed in memory repertoires. Because the same donors could not be followed over many years, the conclusions relied on cross-sectional statistical analysis.

These data were also reused for a study on yellow fever vaccine responses in identical twins. The second study reports: The authors reported that the T cell response to vaccination in identical twins appeared partly convergent and partly personalized. In identical twins, the study followed T cell clones that responded to the vaccine with precision.

The TCR comes from a woman under 30 in good health. The V and J genes are TRBV12-3 or TRBV12-4 and TRBJ2-1; 10 bases in the junction line up with TRBD1. The sequenced sample was CD4+ T cells sorted from blood. The nucleotide sequence is given as TGTGCCAGCAGCTCCGGGACAGGGGCTCTGTACAATGAGCAGTTCTTC. This translates into CASSSGTGALYNEQFF.